This T cell receptor beta chain was sequenced for a study of cytomegalovirus exposure and HLA in healthy donors. PCR amplification relied on 60 Vbeta primers (plus 13 Jbeta primers). Clones were sequenced by immunoSEQ multiplex PCR, and TCRdb holds only the in-frame ones, with some missing. There are 180,000 or so clones in the sample; nearly 80% occur only once, and roughly an eighth lies in the top ten. V was trimmed by 8 bases and J by 3 bases, leaving 19 bases between them. The CDR3 length is 14 residues. Per germline, CDR1 GTSNPN and CDR2 SVGIG (reference sequence). The rearrangement uses TRBV30 and TRBJ1-2; no clear D gene. Sequencing was performed on PBMCs. The TCR originated in a man between 45 and 60 years old in good health and CMV-seropositive. CDR3 loop: CAQSEEGWDYGYTF. Written as DNA, the CDR3 is TGTGCCCAGAGTGAAGAGGGTTGGGACTATGGCTACACCTTC. Looking up the rest from reference TRBV30 and TRBJ1-2 gives the full variable domain: SQTIHQWPATLVQPVGSPLSLECTVEGTSNPNLYWYRQAAGRGLQLLFYSVGIGQISSEVPQNLSASRPQDRQFILSSKKLLLSDSGFYLCAQSEEGWDYGYTFGSGTRLTVV.